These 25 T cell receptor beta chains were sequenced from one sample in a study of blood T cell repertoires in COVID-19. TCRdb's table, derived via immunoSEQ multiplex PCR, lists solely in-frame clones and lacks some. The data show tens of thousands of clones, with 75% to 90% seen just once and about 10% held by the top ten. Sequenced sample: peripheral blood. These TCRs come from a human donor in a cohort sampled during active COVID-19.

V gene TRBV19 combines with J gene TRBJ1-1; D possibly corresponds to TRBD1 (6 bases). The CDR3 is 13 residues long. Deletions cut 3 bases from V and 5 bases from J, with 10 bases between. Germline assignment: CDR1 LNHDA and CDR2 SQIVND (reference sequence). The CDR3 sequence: CASSMRGRTEAFF. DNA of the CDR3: TGTGCCAGTAGTATGCGGGGGCGGACTGAAGCTTTCTTT. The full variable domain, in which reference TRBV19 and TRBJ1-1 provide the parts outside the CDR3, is DGGITQSPKYLFRKEGQNVTLSCEQNLNHDAMYWYRQDPGQGLRLIYYSQIVNDFQKGDIAEGYSVSREKKESFPLTVTSAQKNPTAFYLCASSMRGRTEAFFGQGTRLTVV.

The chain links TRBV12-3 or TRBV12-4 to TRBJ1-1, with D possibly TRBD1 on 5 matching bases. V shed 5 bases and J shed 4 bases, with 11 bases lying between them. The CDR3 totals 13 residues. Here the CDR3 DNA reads TGTGCCAGCAGTCAACAGGTGGGCACTGAAGCTTTCTTT. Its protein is CASSQQVGTEAFF.

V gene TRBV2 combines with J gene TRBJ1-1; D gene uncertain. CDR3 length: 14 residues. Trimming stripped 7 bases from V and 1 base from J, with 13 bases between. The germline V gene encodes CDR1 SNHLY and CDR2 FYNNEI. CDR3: CASTGLLGNTEAFF. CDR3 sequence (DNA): TGTGCCAGCACCGGACTGTTAGGGAACACTGAAGCTTTCTTT.

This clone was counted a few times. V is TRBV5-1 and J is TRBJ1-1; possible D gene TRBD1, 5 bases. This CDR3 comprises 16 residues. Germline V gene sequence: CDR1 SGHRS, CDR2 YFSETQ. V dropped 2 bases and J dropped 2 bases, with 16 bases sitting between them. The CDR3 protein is CASSLSVGQDNTEAFF. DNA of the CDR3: TGCGCCAGCAGCTTATCTGTAGGACAAGATAACACTGAAGCTTTCTTT.

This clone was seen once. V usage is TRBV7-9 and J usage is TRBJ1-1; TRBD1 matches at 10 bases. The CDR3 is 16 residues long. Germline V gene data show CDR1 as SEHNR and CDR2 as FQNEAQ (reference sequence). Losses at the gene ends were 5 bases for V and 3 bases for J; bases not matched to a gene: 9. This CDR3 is CASSPTGTGVDTEAFF. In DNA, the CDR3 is TGTGCCAGCAGCCCAACCGGGACAGGGGTGGACACTGAAGCTTTCTTT.

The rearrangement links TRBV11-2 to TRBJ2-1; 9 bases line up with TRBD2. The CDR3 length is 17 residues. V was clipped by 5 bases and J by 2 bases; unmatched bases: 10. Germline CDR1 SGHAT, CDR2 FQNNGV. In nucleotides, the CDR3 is TGTGCCAGCAGCGTAACCCACGCGGGGGGGCCCTACAATGAGCAGTTCTTC. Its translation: CASSVTHAGGPYNEQFF.

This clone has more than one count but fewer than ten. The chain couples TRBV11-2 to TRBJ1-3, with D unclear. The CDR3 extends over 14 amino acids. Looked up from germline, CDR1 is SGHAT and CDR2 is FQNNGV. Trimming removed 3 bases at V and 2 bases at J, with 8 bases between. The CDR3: CASSFLGAGNTIYF. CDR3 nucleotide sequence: TGTGCCAGCAGCTTTCTCGGGGCTGGAAACACCATATATTTT.

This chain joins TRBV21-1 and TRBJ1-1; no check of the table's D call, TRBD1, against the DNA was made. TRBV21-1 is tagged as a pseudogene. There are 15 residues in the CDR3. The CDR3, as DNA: TGTGCCAGCAGCAATTCCGGGACAGTGAACACTGAAGCTTTCTTT. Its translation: CASSNSGTVNTEAFF.

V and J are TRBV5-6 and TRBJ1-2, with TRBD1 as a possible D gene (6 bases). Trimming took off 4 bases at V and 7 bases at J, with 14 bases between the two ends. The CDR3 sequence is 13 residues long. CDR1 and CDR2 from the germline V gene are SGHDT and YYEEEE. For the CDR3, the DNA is TGTGCCAGCAGCCTCCGCATAGGGGGTGGCTACACCTTC. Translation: CASSLRIGGGYTF.

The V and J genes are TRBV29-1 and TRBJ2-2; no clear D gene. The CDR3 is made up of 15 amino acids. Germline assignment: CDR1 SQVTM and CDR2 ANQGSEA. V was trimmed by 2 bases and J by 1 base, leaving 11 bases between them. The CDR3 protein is CSVETAGQNTGELFF. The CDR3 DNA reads TGCAGCGTTGAAACTGCTGGGCAGAACACCGGGGAGCTGTTTTTT.

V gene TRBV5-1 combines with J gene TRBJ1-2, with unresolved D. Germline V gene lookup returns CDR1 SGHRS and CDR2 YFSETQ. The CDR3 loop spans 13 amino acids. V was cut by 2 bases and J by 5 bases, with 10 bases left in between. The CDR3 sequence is CASSFDKGYGYTF. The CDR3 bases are TGCGCCAGCAGCTTCGACAAAGGTTATGGCTACACCTTC.

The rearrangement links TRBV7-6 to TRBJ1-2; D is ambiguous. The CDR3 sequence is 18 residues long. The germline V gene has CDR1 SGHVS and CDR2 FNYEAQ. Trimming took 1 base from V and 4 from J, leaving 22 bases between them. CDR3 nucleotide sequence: TGTGCCAGCAGCTTAGAAGCGCGAGGGCAAGTTAGGCGCTATGGCTACACCTTC. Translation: CASSLEARGQVRRYGYTF.

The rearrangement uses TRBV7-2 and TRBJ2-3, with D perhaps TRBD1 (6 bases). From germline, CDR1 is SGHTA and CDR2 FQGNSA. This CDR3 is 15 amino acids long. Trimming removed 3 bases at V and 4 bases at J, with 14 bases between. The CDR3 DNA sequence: TGTGCCAGCAGCTTTTGGACAGTGCTGGCAGATACGCAGTATTTT. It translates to CASSFWTVLADTQYF.

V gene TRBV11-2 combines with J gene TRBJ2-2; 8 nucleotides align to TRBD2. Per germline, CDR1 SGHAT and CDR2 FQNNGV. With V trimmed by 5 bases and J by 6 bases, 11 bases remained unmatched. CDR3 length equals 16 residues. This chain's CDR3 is CASSPAGERSPGELFF. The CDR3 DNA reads TGTGCCAGCAGCCCAGCGGGGGAAAGGAGTCCCGGGGAGCTGTTTTTT.

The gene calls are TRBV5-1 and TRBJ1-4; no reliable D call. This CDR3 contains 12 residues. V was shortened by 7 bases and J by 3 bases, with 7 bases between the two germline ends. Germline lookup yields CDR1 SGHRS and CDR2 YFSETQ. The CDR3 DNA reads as TGCGCCAGCCAGAATCCTAATGAAAAACTGTTTTTT. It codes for CASQNPNEKLFF.

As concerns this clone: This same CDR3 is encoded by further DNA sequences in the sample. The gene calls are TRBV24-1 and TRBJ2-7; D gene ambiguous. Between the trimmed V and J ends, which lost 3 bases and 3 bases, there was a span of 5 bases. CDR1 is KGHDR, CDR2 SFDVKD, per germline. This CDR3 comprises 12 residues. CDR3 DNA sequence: TGTGCCACCAGTGATCCCGGCTACGAGCAGTACTTC. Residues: CATSDPGYEQYF.

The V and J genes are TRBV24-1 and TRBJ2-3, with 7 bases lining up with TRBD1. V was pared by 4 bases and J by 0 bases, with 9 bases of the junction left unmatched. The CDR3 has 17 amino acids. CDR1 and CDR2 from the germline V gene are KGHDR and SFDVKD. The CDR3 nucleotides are TGTGCCACCAGTGACCCGGGGACAGCAGCTAGCACAGATACGCAGTATTTT. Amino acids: CATSDPGTAASTDTQYF.

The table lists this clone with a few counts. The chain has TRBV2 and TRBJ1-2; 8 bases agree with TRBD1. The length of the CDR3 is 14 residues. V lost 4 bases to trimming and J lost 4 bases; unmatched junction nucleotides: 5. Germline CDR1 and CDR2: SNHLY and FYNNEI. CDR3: CASSAGGFLYGYTF. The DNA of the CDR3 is TGTGCCAGCAGTGCAGGGGGCTTCCTCTATGGCTACACCTTC.

Written as DNA, the CDR3 is TGCGCCAGCAGTGTAGGGGAGAACACTGAAGCTTTCTTT. Encoded protein: CASSVGENTEAFF. The chain links TRBV10-2 to TRBJ1-1; D is perhaps TRBD1 (5 bases). The CDR3 totals 13 residues. Germline assignment: CDR1 WSHSY and CDR2 SAAADI. V lost 4 bases, J lost 1 base, and 7 bases lay in between.

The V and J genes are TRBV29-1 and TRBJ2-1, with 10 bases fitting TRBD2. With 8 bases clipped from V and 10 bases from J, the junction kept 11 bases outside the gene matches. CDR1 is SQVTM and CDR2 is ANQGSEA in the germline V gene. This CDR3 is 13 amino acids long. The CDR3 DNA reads TGCAGCTCCCTAGCGGGAGCGGCAGGGGAGCAGTTCTTC. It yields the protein CSSLAGAAGEQFF.

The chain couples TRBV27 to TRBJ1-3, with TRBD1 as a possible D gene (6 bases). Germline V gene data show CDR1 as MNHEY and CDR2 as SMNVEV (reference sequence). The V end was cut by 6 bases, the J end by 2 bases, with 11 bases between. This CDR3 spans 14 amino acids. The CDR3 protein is CASRPQGTGNTIYF. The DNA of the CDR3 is TGTGCCAGCAGACCTCAGGGGACTGGAAACACCATATATTTT.

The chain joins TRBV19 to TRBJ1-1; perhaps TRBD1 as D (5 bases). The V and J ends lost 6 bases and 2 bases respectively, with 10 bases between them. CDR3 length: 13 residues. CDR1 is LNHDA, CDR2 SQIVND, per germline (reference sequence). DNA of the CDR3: TGTGCCAGTAGCGGACAAATTAACACTGAAGCTTTCTTT. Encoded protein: CASSGQINTEAFF. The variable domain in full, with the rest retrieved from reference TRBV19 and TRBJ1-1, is DGGITQSPKYLFRKEGQNVTLSCEQNLNHDAMYWYRQDPGQGLRLIYYSQIVNDFQKGDIAEGYSVSREKKESFPLTVTSAQKNPTAFYLCASSGQINTEAFFGQGTRLTVV.

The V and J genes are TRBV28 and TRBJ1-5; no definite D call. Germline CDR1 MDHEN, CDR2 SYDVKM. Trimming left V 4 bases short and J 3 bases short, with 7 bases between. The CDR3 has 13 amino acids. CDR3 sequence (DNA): TGTGCCAGCAGTTATCCCCTCAATCAGCCCCAGCATTTT. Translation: CASSYPLNQPQHF. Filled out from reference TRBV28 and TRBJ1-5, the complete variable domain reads DVKVTQSSRYLVKRTGEKVFLECVQDMDHENMFWYRQDPGLGLRLIYFSYDVKMKEKGDIPEGYSVSREKKERFSLILESASTNQTSMYLCASSYPLNQPQHFGDGTRLSIL.

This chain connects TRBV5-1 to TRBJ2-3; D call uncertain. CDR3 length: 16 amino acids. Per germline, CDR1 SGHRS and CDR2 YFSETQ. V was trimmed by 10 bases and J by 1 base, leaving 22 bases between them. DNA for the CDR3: TGCGCCTCCGCCATATCAGGTTCCCCTCGCACAGATACGCAGTATTTT. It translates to CASAISGSPRTDTQYF.

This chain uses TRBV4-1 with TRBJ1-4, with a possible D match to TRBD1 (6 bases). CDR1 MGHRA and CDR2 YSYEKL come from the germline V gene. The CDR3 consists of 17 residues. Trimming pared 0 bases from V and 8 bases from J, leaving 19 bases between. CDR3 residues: CASSQDPSQGLGEKLFF. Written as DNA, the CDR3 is TGCGCCAGCAGCCAAGATCCATCACAGGGACTAGGAGAAAAACTGTTTTTT.